This TCR beta chain was captured in a study of T cells in localized non-small cell lung cancer. The study's findings and limits: Only one tumor region went through sequencing, so heterogeneity may still be there. Elevated blood T cell density was associated with longer overall survival.

In regard to this clone: Its matching antigen is unknown.

Some clones are missing from TCRdb's copy, which holds only in-frame ones; the method was immunoSEQ multiplex PCR. Here the sample spans about 23,000 clones, approximately 90% being singletons. Germline V CDR1 and CDR2: MGHRA, YSYEKL. The CDR3 consists of 15 residues. Germline trimming cut 5 bases from V and 2 bases from J; bases unmatched to any gene: 6. This sequence joins TRBV4-1 and TRBJ2-5; 9 nucleotides agree with TRBD1. This sample comprised peripheral blood, obtained before any cancer treatment. The receptor's source is a woman aged 35 to 70 with stage I lung adenocarcinoma. The CDR3 DNA is TGCGCCAGCAGCGCCTGGACAGGGGAGCAAGAGACCCAGTACTTC. Residues: CASSAWTGEQETQYF.